This T cell receptor (beta chain) was recorded in a study of T-cell memory formation after mild COVID-19. TCRdb reprocessed the 5' RACE reads with MiXCR, giving one entry per CDR3 protein. The sample gives roughly 200,000 distinct CDR3 sequences, 16% of which show up once; roughly 2.1% is in the top ten. This clonotype was observed a handful of times. Germline CDR1 reads SQVTM; CDR2 reads ANQGSEA. The CDR3 spans 13 residues. V lost 2 bases and J 5 bases, leaving 12 bases between the germline ends. The sequenced sample was PBMCs or a T cell subset sorted from them (not recorded which). The TCR was taken from an adult woman who had mild COVID-19 (a few samples of this study predate the infection). Cell type and time point are not known. The gene calls are TRBV29-1 and TRBJ1-2; D is possibly TRBD1 (5 bases). CDR3 sequence: CSVESVAGYGYTF. The CDR3, as DNA: TGCAGCGTTGAATCCGTGGCAGGGTATGGCTACACCTTC. Full variable domain (remainder filled in from reference TRBV29-1 and TRBJ1-2): SAVISQKPSRDICQRGTSLTIQCQVDSQVTMMFWYRQQPGQSLTLIATANQGSEATYESGFVIDKFPISRPNLTFSTLTVSNMSPEDSSIYLCSVESVAGYGYTFGSGTRLTVV.